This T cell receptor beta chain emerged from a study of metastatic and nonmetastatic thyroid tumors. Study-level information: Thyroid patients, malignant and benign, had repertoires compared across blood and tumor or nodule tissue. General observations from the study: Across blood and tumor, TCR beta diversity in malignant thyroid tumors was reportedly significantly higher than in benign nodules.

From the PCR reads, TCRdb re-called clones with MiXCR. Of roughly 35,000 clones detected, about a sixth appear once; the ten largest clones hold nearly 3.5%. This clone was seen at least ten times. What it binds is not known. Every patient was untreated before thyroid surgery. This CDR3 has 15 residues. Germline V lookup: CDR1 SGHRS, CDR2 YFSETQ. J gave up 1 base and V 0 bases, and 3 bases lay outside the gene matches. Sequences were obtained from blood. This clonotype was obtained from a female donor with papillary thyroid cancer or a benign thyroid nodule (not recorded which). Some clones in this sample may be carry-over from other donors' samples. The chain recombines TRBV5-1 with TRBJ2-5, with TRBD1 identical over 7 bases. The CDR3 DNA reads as TGCGCCAGCAGCTTGGGAGACAGGGCCCAAGAGACCCAGTACTTC. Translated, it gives CASSLGDRAQETQYF.